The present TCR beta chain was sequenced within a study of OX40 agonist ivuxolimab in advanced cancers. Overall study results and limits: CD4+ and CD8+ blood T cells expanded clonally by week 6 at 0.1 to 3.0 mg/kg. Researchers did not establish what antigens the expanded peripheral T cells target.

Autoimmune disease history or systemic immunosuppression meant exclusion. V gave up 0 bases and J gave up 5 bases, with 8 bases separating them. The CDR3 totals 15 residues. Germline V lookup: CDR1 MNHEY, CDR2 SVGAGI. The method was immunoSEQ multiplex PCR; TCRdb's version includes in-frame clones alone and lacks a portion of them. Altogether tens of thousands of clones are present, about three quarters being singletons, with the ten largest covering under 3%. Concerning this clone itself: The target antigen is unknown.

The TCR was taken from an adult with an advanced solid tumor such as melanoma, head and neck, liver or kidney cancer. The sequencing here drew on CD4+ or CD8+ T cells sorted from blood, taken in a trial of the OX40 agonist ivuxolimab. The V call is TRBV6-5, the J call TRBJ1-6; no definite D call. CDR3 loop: CASSYSRFNNSPLHF. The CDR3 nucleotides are TGTGCCAGCAGTTACTCCAGGTTCAATAATTCACCCCTCCACTTT.